What follows are 24 T cell receptor beta chains derived from one specimen sequenced in a study of T cells in Graves' hyperthyroidism and ophthalmopathy. It was RNA transcripts that yielded the amplified TCR beta CDR3 regions. RT-PCR in the first round (using the HTBI primer set) targeted the TCR CDR3. MiXCR, run by TCRdb on the multiplex PCR reads, gives a single entry per CDR3 protein. Of under 700,000 distinct CDR3 sequences detected, 16% appear once; the ten largest clones hold approximately 18%. The sequenced material came from blood. These receptor sequences come from a woman aged 18-35 years with Graves' hyperthyroidism.

The rearrangement uses TRBV7-2 and TRBJ2-5; TRBD2 is a possible D gene (6 bases). The CDR3 loop spans 16 amino acids. Per the germline V gene, CDR1 is SGHTA and CDR2 is FQGNSA. V gave up 2 bases and J gave up 2 bases, with 15 bases separating them. The CDR3 region has the DNA TGTGCCAGCAGCTTATTAGCGGCAAAAACACAAGAGACCCAGTACTTC. Encoded protein: CASSLLAAKTQETQYF.

This clonotype appeared many times. The chain combines TRBV27 with TRBJ1-6, with TRBD1 matching over 10 bases. After removal of 6 bases from V and 8 bases from J, the junction contained 7 bases not matched to a gene. Germline V lookup: CDR1 MNHEY, CDR2 SMNVEV (reference sequence). This CDR3 comprises 15 residues. The CDR3 DNA reads as TGTGCCAGCAGCCCAGGGGGACAGGGGTATTCACCCCTCCACTTT. Translation gives CASSPGGQGYSPLHF.

This clonotype was seen a few times. The rearrangement uses TRBV4-1 and TRBJ2-6; 9 bases align to TRBD2. CDR3 size: 19 residues. Germline V gene lookup returns CDR1 MGHRA and CDR2 YSYEKL. V lost 3 bases to trimming and J lost 2 bases; unmatched junction nucleotides: 11. CDR3 bases: TGCGCCAGCAGCCACCCGGGGTTGCGGGGGGGAACTGGGGCCAACGTCCTGACTTTC. Protein sequence: CASSHPGLRGGTGANVLTF.

This clonotype was recorded at least ten times. This chain joins TRBV28 and TRBJ1-1; 9 nucleotides match TRBD1. Trimming cost V 5 bases and J 0 bases; bases outside gene matches: 10. CDR3 length: 17 amino acids. From germline, CDR1 is MDHEN and CDR2 SYDVKM. In nucleotides, the CDR3 is TGTGCCAGCAGTCCCGACAGGGGGTCGACCTTGAACACTGAAGCTTTCTTT. It codes for CASSPDRGSTLNTEAFF.

Ten or more counts support this clonotype. The chain is built from TRBV6-2 or TRBV6-3 and TRBJ2-1, with D perhaps assigned TRBD1 or TRBD2 (7 bases each). Germline V gene data show CDR1 as MNHEY and CDR2 as SVGEGT. This CDR3 spans 16 amino acids. The V end was cut by 5 bases, the J end by 4 bases, with 18 bases between. The CDR3 reads CASSRVPQGGYNEQFF. The DNA of the CDR3 is TGTGCCAGCAGTAGGGTCCCCCAGGGGGGGTACAATGAGCAGTTCTTC.

The chain combines TRBV3-1 with TRBJ2-1; TRBD2 matches 8 bases. The CDR3 consists of 11 residues. The germline CDR1 and CDR2 sequences are LGHDT and YNNKEL (reference sequence). Trimming cost V 4 bases and J 14 bases; bases outside gene matches: 4. As DNA, the CDR3 is TGTGCCAGCAGCCGAGGGCGGGGGGAGTTCTTC. It translates to CASSRGRGEFF.

The table lists this clonotype with a few counts. One end of the junction varies from germline; a read error may be responsible. The chain recombines TRBV7-9 with TRBJ2-1, with 12 bases aligning to TRBD2. Germline values: CDR1 SEHNR, CDR2 FQNEAQ (reference sequence). The CDR3 covers 17 residues. The CDR3 loop reads CASGRLAGALGYNEQFF. In DNA, the CDR3 is TGTGCCAGCGGTCGACTAGCGGGAGCTCTGGGGTACAATGAGCAGTTCTTT.

This clonotype came up a few times. The DNA of the CDR3 is TGCGCCAGCAGTATCCTTAGCGGCTCCGGCACAGATACGCAGTATTTT. It codes for CASSILSGSGTDTQYF. The chain couples TRBV10-2 to TRBJ2-3, with a tentative D call TRBD2 (6 bases). This CDR3 has 16 amino acids. In germline, CDR1 is WSHSY, CDR2 SAAADI. V lost 5 bases and J 1 base, leaving 16 bases between the germline ends.

This clonotype was counted only a few times. The gene calls are TRBV5-4 and TRBJ2-7; the D gene could be TRBD1 or TRBD2 (5 bases each). V was shortened by 5 bases and J by 0 bases, with 12 bases between the two germline ends. This CDR3 contains 14 residues. Germline V CDR1 and CDR2: SGHNT, YYREEE (reference sequence). Here the CDR3 reads CASRGDRASYEQYF. The CDR3 region has the DNA TGTGCCAGCAGGGGAGACAGAGCCTCCTACGAGCAGTACTTC.

CDR3 loop: CASSSGTHLSPYEQYF. In DNA form, the CDR3 reads TGTGCCAGCAGCTCCGGGACCCACTTATCCCCCTACGAGCAGTACTTC. J is TRBJ2-7 and V is TRBV5-6; D might be TRBD1 or TRBD2, each matching 5 bases. Trimming pared 3 bases from V and 2 bases from J, leaving 18 bases between. CDR1 is SGHDT, CDR2 YYEEEE, per germline. This CDR3 has 16 amino acids.

This clonotype was found a few times. This chain uses TRBV20-1 with TRBJ2-1; TRBD1 agrees at 7 bases. Germline CDR1 DFQATT, CDR2 SNEGSKA (reference sequence). The CDR3 covers 12 residues. After removal of 5 bases from V and 13 bases from J, the junction contained 11 bases not matched to a gene. The chain's CDR3 is CSALRRQGTQFF. The CDR3 DNA follows: TGCAGTGCTCTGAGGAGACAGGGCACTCAGTTCTTC.

This clonotype was picked up many times. This chain uses TRBV2 with TRBJ2-7; D remains unclear. The CDR3 length is 11 residues. V was clipped by 5 bases and J by 8 bases, with 10 bases between them. Per germline, CDR1 SNHLY and CDR2 FYNNEI. The CDR3 reads CASSTQDKQYF. The DNA of the CDR3 is TGTGCCAGCAGTACCCAGGATAAGCAGTACTTC.

This clonotype was seen more than once but under ten times. This chain joins TRBV7-9 and TRBJ2-1; D gene uncertain. CDR1 is SEHNR, CDR2 FQNEAQ, per germline (reference sequence). The CDR3 has 14 residues. V was clipped by 1 base and J by 4 bases, with 8 bases between them. CDR3 in amino acids: CASSLVGAYNEQFF. The CDR3 DNA is TGTGCCAGCAGCTTAGTCGGAGCTTACAATGAGCAGTTCTTC.

A word on this clonotype: Germline and junction disagree at one end, which may indicate a read error. This sequence joins TRBV30 and TRBJ2-7; D is uncertain. This CDR3 spans 14 amino acids. Germline V gene sequence: CDR1 GTSNPN, CDR2 SVGIG (reference sequence). CDR3 DNA: TGTACCTGGAGTGTAGGCAGGAGCTCCTACGAGCAGTACTTC. Its translation is CTWSVGRSSYEQYF.

This clonotype was recorded a few times. J is TRBJ2-2 and V is TRBV6-4; 9 nucleotides agree with TRBD2. Germline V gene data show CDR1 as MRHNA and CDR2 as SNTAGT. Trimming took 0 bases from V and 4 from J; bases not matched to a gene: 0. This CDR3 has 15 residues. The CDR3 loop is CASSDSSGSTGELFF. CDR3 DNA sequence: TGTGCCAGCAGTGACTCTAGCGGGAGCACCGGGGAGCTGTTTTTT.

In this sample, this clonotype turned up a few times. The chain combines TRBV7-2 with TRBJ2-2; D unclear. The CDR3 covers 15 residues. V was shortened by 4 bases and J by 1 base, with 10 bases between the two germline ends. Germline V gene sequence: CDR1 SGHTA, CDR2 FQGNSA. The CDR3 protein is CASSWLKKNTGELFF. CDR3 in DNA: TGTGCCAGCAGCTGGCTAAAAAAGAACACCGGGGAGCTGTTTTTT.

The chain couples TRBV5-1 to TRBJ2-2; 10 bases agree with TRBD1. The CDR3 has 19 residues. After removal of 3 bases from V and 4 bases from J, the junction contained 15 bases not matched to a gene. CDR1 and CDR2 (germline): SGHRS, YFSETQ. The CDR3 DNA is TGCGCCAGCAGCTCGTTACCGGGACAGGGGCGAGGCAGCACCGGGGAGCTGTTTTTT. Translation: CASSSLPGQGRGSTGELFF.

V is TRBV5-1 and J is TRBJ2-6; 7 bases line up with TRBD2. Germline loops: CDR1 SGHRS, CDR2 YFSETQ. This CDR3 is 16 amino acids long. Unmatched junction bases numbered 4, after V lost 4 bases and J lost 0 bases. The CDR3 region has the DNA TGCGCCAGCAGCCCGGGAGGACGCTCTGGGGCCAACGTCCTGACTTTC. Its protein is CASSPGGRSGANVLTF.

This clonotype was recorded at least ten times. The gene calls are TRBV6-1 and TRBJ1-2; 7 bases are shared with TRBD1. The CDR3 runs 14 residues. V shed 5 bases, J shed 3 bases, and the junction held 6 bases outside the gene matches. Looked up from germline, CDR1 is MNHNS and CDR2 is SASEGT. CDR3 region: CASSTRQGDYGYTF. The CDR3 region has the DNA TGTGCCAGCAGTACCCGACAGGGAGACTATGGCTACACCTTC.

The table lists this clonotype with many counts. V gene TRBV6-1 combines with J gene TRBJ2-7; D assignment may be TRBD1 or TRBD2 (5 bases each). This CDR3 spans 14 amino acids. V shed 5 bases and J shed 8 bases, with 19 bases lying between them. Germline assignment: CDR1 MNHNS and CDR2 SASEGT. CDR3 coding DNA: TGTGCCAGCAGTAACGGGACCCCGCAGAGGAAGCAGTACTTC. It translates to CASSNGTPQRKQYF.

This chain joins TRBV30 and TRBJ2-7; D unclear. Trimming removed 0 bases at V and 0 bases at J, with 9 bases between. This CDR3 spans 14 amino acids. Per germline, CDR1 GTSNPN and CDR2 SVGIG (reference sequence). Written as DNA, the CDR3 is TGTGCCTGGAGTGTCGACTCGGGCTCCTACGAGCAGTACTTC. This encodes CAWSVDSGSYEQYF.

The V gene is TRBV7-9, the J gene TRBJ2-7; D is uncertain. V dropped 1 base and J dropped 1 base, with 14 bases sitting between them. The CDR3 totals 16 residues. Looked up from germline, CDR1 is SEHNR and CDR2 is FQNEAQ (reference sequence). The CDR3, as DNA: TGTGCCAGCAGCTTAGTTTTCGGCAGTTATTCCTACGAGCAGTACTTC. This translates into CASSLVFGSYSYEQYF.

To note about this clonotype: A much larger clone sits a single nucleotide away, making a read error possible. This chain uses TRBV10-3 with TRBJ1-2; D is undetermined. Germline values: CDR1 ENHRY, CDR2 SYGVKD. This CDR3 spans 13 amino acids. The ends were cut back, 2 bases at V and 7 bases at J, with 11 bases in the middle. The CDR3 spells CAISETAGAGYTF. CDR3 coding DNA: TGTGCCATCAGTGAGACAGCGGGCGCTGGCTACACCTTC.

This clonotype was counted at least ten times. The chain employs TRBV11-2 and TRBJ2-5; no clear D. Per the germline V gene, CDR1 is SGHAT and CDR2 is FQNNGV. The length of the CDR3 is 13 residues. V shed 5 bases and J shed 5 bases, with 12 bases lying between them. The DNA of the CDR3 is TGTGCCAGCAGCATCCCCCTCGGGGAGACCCAGTACTTC. Translated: CASSIPLGETQYF.